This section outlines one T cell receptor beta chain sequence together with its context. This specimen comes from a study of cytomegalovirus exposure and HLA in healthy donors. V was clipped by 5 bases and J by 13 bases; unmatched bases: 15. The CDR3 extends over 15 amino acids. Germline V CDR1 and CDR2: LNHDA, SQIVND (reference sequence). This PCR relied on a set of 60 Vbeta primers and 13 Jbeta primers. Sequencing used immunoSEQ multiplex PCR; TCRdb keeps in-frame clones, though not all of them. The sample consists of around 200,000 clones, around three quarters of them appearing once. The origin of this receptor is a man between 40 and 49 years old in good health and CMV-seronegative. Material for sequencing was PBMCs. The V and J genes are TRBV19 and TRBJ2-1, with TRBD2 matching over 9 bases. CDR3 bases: TGTGCCAGTAGTTCCCCCGGCGAGCGGGGGGCAGAACAGTTCTTC. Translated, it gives CASSSPGERGAEQFF.